The clone carrying this TCR beta chain was picked up many times. These data are taken from a study of T cells after yellow fever vaccination. The overall study: EM, EMRA, CM and Tscm memory subsets were separated by sorting (using CD3, CD45RA, CCR7 and CD95). Study-wide findings and caveats: In post-booster samples, most primary-vaccination clones reappeared (approximately 97% CD4, 70% to 90% CD8).

V dropped 6 bases and J dropped 0; count of bases not matched to a gene: 18. The CDR3 has 19 amino acids. Germline V gene data show CDR1 as SGHKS and CDR2 as YYEKEE (reference sequence). 5'RACE template switching produced TCR cDNA carrying a universal primer site and UMIs. A single record per CDR3 protein comes from TCRdb applying MiXCR to the 5' RACE reads. The sample shows about 53,000 distinct CDR3 sequences, around 6.1% of them seen only once. The V gene is TRBV5-5, the J gene TRBJ2-3; 8 bases align to TRBD2. The source was PBMCs, either bulk or a sorted T-cell subset (CD4+, CD8+, memory, or dextramer-sorted; not recorded which), collected on the day of the yellow fever booster vaccination. This clonotype was obtained from a young man who received the YFV17D yellow fever vaccine. This chain's CDR3 is CASTFPGTRVTYSTDTQYF. The CDR3 DNA follows: TGTGCCAGCACCTTCCCAGGGACTAGAGTTACCTATAGCACAGATACGCAGTATTTT.